The next 24 T cell receptor beta chains were all read from a single sample in a study of vaccination and CD4 T cells after COVID-19. These receptors are not linked to any known antigen. Sequence data for DNA of cultured CD4+ T cells were generated by the Oncomine TCR Beta short-read assay. TCRdb itself ran the PCR reads through MiXCR, one entry per CDR3 protein. In the table there are 9,500 to 15,000 distinct CDR3 sequences, 35% to 55% of which are singletons. Noted treatment: approximately nine-day PBMC culture with coronavirus spike peptide pools or control peptides (ViraFEST assay). The sample consisted of cultured CD4+ T cells from blood. These receptors all come from a human donor with COVID-19.

The rearrangement joins TRBV6-4 to TRBJ2-1; D possibly corresponds to TRBD2 (5 bases). V was shortened by 8 bases and J by 7 bases, with 12 bases between the two germline ends. The CDR3 length is 12 residues. Per the germline V gene, CDR1 is MRHNA and CDR2 is SNTAGT. The CDR3 DNA sequence: TGTGCCAGCGGCCTAGCTGGGAATGAGCAGTTCTTC. Residues: CASGLAGNEQFF.

V usage is TRBV11-3 and J usage is TRBJ2-1; 9 bases are shared with TRBD1. The length of the CDR3 is 15 residues. J was trimmed by 7 bases and V by 3 bases; bases with no gene match: 7. Germline CDR1 is SGHNT and CDR2 is YENEEA. This CDR3 is CASSLGTGPANEQFF. The CDR3 bases are TGTGCCAGCAGCTTGGGGACAGGGCCGGCAAATGAGCAGTTCTTC.

Only a few counts were recorded for this clonotype. V is TRBV6-1 and J is TRBJ1-5; 7 bases line up with TRBD1. Losses at the gene ends were 5 bases for V and 0 bases for J; bases not matched to a gene: 4. CDR1 and CDR2 from the germline V gene are MNHNS and SASEGT. The length of the CDR3 is 15 residues. The CDR3 sequence is CASSMTGYSNQPQHF. CDR3 sequence (DNA): TGTGCCAGCAGTATGACAGGGTATAGCAATCAGCCCCAGCATTTT.

The V call is TRBV6-1, the J call TRBJ2-5, with 10 nucleotides matching TRBD2. Losses at the gene ends were 7 bases for V and 4 bases for J; bases not matched to a gene: 12. The CDR3 sequence is 16 residues long. The germline V gene has CDR1 MNHNS and CDR2 SASEGT. CDR3 sequence: CASKRGGNLLGETQYF. The CDR3 nucleotides read TGTGCCAGCAAGCGGGGGGGCAATTTGTTGGGAGAGACCCAGTACTTC.

The gene calls are TRBV14 and TRBJ1-1; no definite D call. The CDR3 sequence is 12 residues long. Germline CDR1 is SGHDN and CDR2 is FVKESK. The germline V and J ends were trimmed by 5 bases and 4 bases, with 8 bases remaining between them. The CDR3 region is CASSRESTEAFF. The CDR3 region has the DNA TGTGCCAGCAGCAGGGAGTCCACTGAAGCTTTCTTT. Complete variable domain (other parts from reference TRBV14 and TRBJ1-1): EAGVTQFPSHSVIEKGQTVTLRCDPISGHDNLYWYRRVMGKEIKFLLHFVKESKQDESGMPNNRFLAERTGGTYSTLKVQPAELEDSGVYFCASSRESTEAFFGQGTRLTVV.

The J gene is TRBJ2-5, the V gene TRBV20-1, with 8 bases that match TRBD2. Germline V gene lookup returns CDR1 DFQATT and CDR2 SNEGSKA (reference sequence). The CDR3 has 13 residues. J was trimmed by 2 bases and V by 3 bases; bases with no gene match: 2. The CDR3 loop reads CSARASGQETQYF. DNA for the CDR3: TGCAGTGCTAGGGCTAGCGGGCAAGAGACCCAGTACTTC.

The chain joins TRBV11-3 to TRBJ2-3; 7 nucleotides line up with TRBD2. The V segment lost 1 base and the J segment 2 bases; nucleotides outside the gene matches: 6. This CDR3 is 16 amino acids long. Germline V gene lookup returns CDR1 SGHNT and CDR2 YENEEA. CDR3 sequence (DNA): TGTGCCAGCAGCTTAGGACCGGCGGGGGACACAGATACGCAGTATTTT. Translating it yields CASSLGPAGDTDTQYF.

This clonotype has more than one count but fewer than ten. This chain joins TRBV11-2 and TRBJ2-1, with D perhaps TRBD2 (6 bases). V was cut by 5 bases and J by 0 bases, with 14 bases left in between. The CDR3 covers 16 residues. Germline V CDR1 and CDR2: SGHAT, FQNNGV. The CDR3 here is CASSAWDFRSYNEQFF. The CDR3 region has the DNA TGTGCCAGCAGCGCCTGGGACTTTCGCTCCTACAATGAGCAGTTCTTC.

This chain connects TRBV21-1 to TRBJ1-6; TRBD1 is the table's D call and was not checked against the DNA. TRBV21-1 is shown as a pseudogene. The CDR3 extends over 17 amino acids. The CDR3 DNA follows: TGTGCCAGCAGCAAAGGCTTCGGCAGGGGATATAATTCACCCCTCCACTTT. This gives the protein CASSKGFGRGYNSPLHF.

The chain is built from TRBV5-1 and TRBJ2-7, with D perhaps being TRBD1 or TRBD2 (6 bases each). The V and J ends lost 0 bases and 3 bases respectively, with 13 bases between them. This CDR3 has 15 residues. Germline CDR1 reads SGHRS; CDR2 reads YFSETQ. This CDR3 is CASSLATRGDYEQYF. DNA of the CDR3: TGCGCCAGCAGCTTGGCGACAAGGGGGGACTACGAGCAGTACTTC.

This clonotype came up a few times. V and J are TRBV6-2 or TRBV6-3 and TRBJ2-4, with TRBD2 matching 13 bases. CDR1 MNHEY and CDR2 SVGEGT come from the germline V gene. CDR3 size: 18 residues. Losses at the gene ends were 5 bases for V and 0 bases for J; bases not matched to a gene: 7. DNA for the CDR3: TGTGCCAGCAGTCATTCACTAGCGGGGGGGGTAGCCAAAAACATTCAGTACTTC. Its translation: CASSHSLAGGVAKNIQYF.

This chain uses TRBV20-1 with TRBJ2-7; no clear D gene. CDR1 and CDR2 from the germline V gene are DFQATT and SNEGSKA (reference sequence). The CDR3 length is 12 residues. Between the trimmed V and J ends, which lost 3 bases and 0 bases, there was a span of 6 bases. The CDR3 bases are TGCAGTGCTAGGTGGAGCTCCTACGAGCAGTACTTC. It translates to CSARWSSYEQYF.

CDR3 sequence (DNA): TGCGCCAGCAGCGATCAACAGGGAAACACTGAAGCTTTCTTT. It yields the protein CASSDQQGNTEAFF. J is TRBJ1-1 and V is TRBV5-1; D is perhaps TRBD1 (6 bases). The CDR3 spans 14 residues. V gave up 4 bases and J gave up 2 bases, with 12 bases separating them. Germline V gives CDR1 SGHRS, CDR2 YFSETQ.

This chain uses TRBV19 with TRBJ1-1; 9 bases align to TRBD1. This CDR3 contains 17 residues. CDR1 and CDR2 from the germline V gene are LNHDA and SQIVND (reference sequence). V gave up 1 base and J gave up 6 bases; unmatched junction bases: 12. Here the CDR3 DNA reads TGTGCCAGTAGTATAGTAACGGGACAGGGTGTCAGGGCTGAAGCTTTCTTT. Its translation is CASSIVTGQGVRAEAFF.

The chain combines TRBV20-1 with TRBJ2-7; 9 bases map to TRBD2. Germline-derived CDR1 and CDR2 are DFQATT and SNEGSKA (reference sequence). The J segment lost 3 bases and the V segment lost 3 bases, leaving 6 bases of the junction unmatched. This CDR3 is 14 amino acids long. DNA of the CDR3: TGCAGTGCTAGGTCGCCTAGCGGGAACTACGAGCAGTACTTC. Translating it yields CSARSPSGNYEQYF.

The chain combines TRBV2 with TRBJ2-2; D is possibly TRBD2 (5 bases). From germline, CDR1 is SNHLY and CDR2 FYNNEI. The CDR3 has 14 amino acids. Trimming pared 4 bases from V and 0 bases from J, leaving 6 bases between. CDR3 loop: CASSVGANTGELFF. CDR3 in DNA: TGTGCCAGCAGTGTCGGGGCGAACACCGGGGAGCTGTTTTTT.

The chain carries TRBV7-8 and TRBJ2-5; 15 bases are shared with TRBD2. The CDR3 has 16 amino acids. Germline-derived CDR1 and CDR2 are SGHVS and FQNEAQ. V gave up 4 bases and J gave up 3 bases; unmatched junction bases: 3. Written as DNA, the CDR3 is TGTGCCAGCAGCTCCAGGACTAGCGGGGGGGAAGAGACCCAGTACTTC. As protein: CASSSRTSGGEETQYF.

This clonotype occurred a few times. V and J are TRBV27 and TRBJ1-5; D not resolved. CDR1 MNHEY and CDR2 SMNVEV come from the germline V gene (reference sequence). The CDR3 totals 15 residues. V lost 8 bases and J lost 3, with 17 bases in between. Here the CDR3 DNA reads TGTGCCAGCTCCCTTGAGTCGGGATACAATCAGCCCCAGCATTTT. It is translated as CASSLESGYNQPQHF.

The rearrangement links TRBV5-1 to TRBJ2-7, with D possibly matching TRBD1 (5 bases). V lost 2 bases and J lost 6, with 15 bases in between. The CDR3 loop spans 14 amino acids. Germline V gives CDR1 SGHRS, CDR2 YFSETQ. The CDR3 DNA reads TGCGCCAGCAGCTTTTTCCTGGGGCTCGGCGAGCAGTACTTC. Amino acids: CASSFFLGLGEQYF.

This chain joins TRBV20-1 and TRBJ1-1, with a tentative D call TRBD1 (6 bases). The CDR3 has 16 amino acids. The germline V and J ends were trimmed by 3 bases and 1 base, with 18 bases remaining between them. The V gene's germline CDR1 is DFQATT and CDR2 SNEGSKA (reference sequence). DNA of the CDR3: TGCAGTGCTAGGAGTGCGGACAGACGACCGAACACTGAAGCTTTCTTT. This encodes CSARSADRRPNTEAFF.

With respect to this clonotype: One end of the junction is discordant with germline, which a read error may explain. The chain carries TRBV7-7 and TRBJ1-1; D not resolved. Per germline, CDR1 SSHAT and CDR2 FNYEAQ (reference sequence). The CDR3 loop spans 13 amino acids. CDR3 sequence reads: CASSTKGNTEAFF. The CDR3 coding sequence is TGTGCTAGCAGCACAAAAGGGAACACTGAAGCTTTCTTT.

The chain joins TRBV20-1 to TRBJ1-1; 7 positions agree with TRBD1. V gave up 7 bases and J gave up 5 bases; unmatched junction bases: 16. This CDR3 is 15 amino acids long. CDR1 and CDR2 (germline): DFQATT, SNEGSKA (reference sequence). The CDR3: CSGPISGGGGTEAFF. The CDR3 DNA reads TGCAGTGGCCCGATATCCGGAGGGGGCGGGACTGAAGCTTTCTTT.

This clonotype has a handful of counts. The chain employs TRBV6-5 and TRBJ2-3; perhaps TRBD2 as D (7 bases). The CDR3 has 15 residues. The V gene's germline CDR1 is MNHEY and CDR2 SVGAGI. The V and J ends lost 3 bases and 4 bases respectively, with 14 bases between them. The CDR3 sequence is CASSYLGGASDTQYF. CDR3 DNA sequence: TGTGCCAGCAGTTATCTAGGGGGGGCATCAGATACGCAGTATTTT.

The CDR3, as DNA: TGTGCCAGCAGCTACGCGTTCGGGACTAGCGGGGGGGCCACAGATACGCAGTATTTT. This codes for CASSYAFGTSGGATDTQYF. This chain uses TRBV7-8 with TRBJ2-3; TRBD2 matches at 16 bases. CDR1 and CDR2 from the germline V gene are SGHVS and FQNEAQ. This CDR3 has 19 residues. The trim removed 4 bases at V and 2 bases at J, leaving 9 bases unmatched.